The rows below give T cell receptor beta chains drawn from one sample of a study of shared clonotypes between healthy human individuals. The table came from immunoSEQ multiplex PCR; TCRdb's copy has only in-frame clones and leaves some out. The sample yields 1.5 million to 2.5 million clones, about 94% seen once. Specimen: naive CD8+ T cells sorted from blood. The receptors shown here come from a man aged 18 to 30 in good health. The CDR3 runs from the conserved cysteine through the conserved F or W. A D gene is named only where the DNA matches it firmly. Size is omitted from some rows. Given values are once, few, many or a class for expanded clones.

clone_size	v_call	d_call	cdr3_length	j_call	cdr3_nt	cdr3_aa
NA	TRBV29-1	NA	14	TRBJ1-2	TGCAGCGTCCTAGGGGAGGCCGCTAACTATGGCTACACCTTC	CSVLGEAANYGYTF
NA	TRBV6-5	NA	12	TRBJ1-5	TGTGCCAGCAGTTACGATCGTCAGCCCCAGCATTTT	CASSYDRQPQHF
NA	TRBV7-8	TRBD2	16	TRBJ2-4	TGTGCCAGCAGCTTAGAGGCTAGCGGGAGTTTCAACATTCAGTACTTC	CASSLEASGSFNIQYF
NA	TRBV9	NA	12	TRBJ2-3	TGTGCCAGTTCAGGGGGCACAGATACGCAGTATTTT	CASSGGTDTQYF
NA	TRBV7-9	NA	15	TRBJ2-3	TGTGCCAGCAGCTTAGGTCCCGCGGGGGCCGATACGCAGTATTTT	CASSLGPAGADTQYF
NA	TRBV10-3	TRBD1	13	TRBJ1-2	TGTGCCATCAGTTGGACAGGGAACTATGGCTACACCTTC	CAISWTGNYGYTF
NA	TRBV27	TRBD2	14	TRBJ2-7	TGTGCCAGCAGTTTAGGGCTAGCGGGACCAGAGCAGTACTTC	CASSLGLAGPEQYF
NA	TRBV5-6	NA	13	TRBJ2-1	TGTGCCAGCAGCTTCGGGGTCGGTAATGAGCAGTTCTTC	CASSFGVGNEQFF
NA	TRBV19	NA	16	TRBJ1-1	TGTGCCAGTAGTATACTGGGGGAAGGAGTGAACACTGAAGCTTTCTTT	CASSILGEGVNTEAFF
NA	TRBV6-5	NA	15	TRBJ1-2	TGTGCCAGCAGTTACGATCTGGGGACTTTTTATGGCTACACCTTC	CASSYDLGTFYGYTF
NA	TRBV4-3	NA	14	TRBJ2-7	TGCGCCAGCAGCCCAGGGACGGTGGCCTACGAGCAGTACTTC	CASSPGTVAYEQYF
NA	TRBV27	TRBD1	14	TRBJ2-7	TGTGCCAGCAGTCCCACGACAGGGCATGACGAGCAGTACTTC	CASSPTTGHDEQYF
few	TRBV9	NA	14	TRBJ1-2	TGTGCCAGCAGCGTAGGGTCAGGGGACTATGGCTACACCTTC	CASSVGSGDYGYTF
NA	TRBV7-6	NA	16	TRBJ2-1	TGTGCCAGCAGCTTAGACAGGGCTGGAGCCTACAATGAGCAGTTCTTC	CASSLDRAGAYNEQFF
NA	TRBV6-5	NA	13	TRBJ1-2	TGTGCCAGCAGGGCCGGGAATAACTATGGCTACACCTTC	CASRAGNNYGYTF
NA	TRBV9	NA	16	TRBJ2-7	TGTGCCAGCAGCGCAAACCAACTAACCTCTGAAGACGAGCAGTACTTC	CASSANQLTSEDEQYF